This T cell receptor beta chain was sequenced during a study of shared clonotypes between healthy human individuals. Germline V gene sequence: CDR1 MNHNS, CDR2 SASEGT. V gave up 7 bases and J gave up 2 bases, with 15 bases separating them. The CDR3 consists of 14 residues. Study-level points and caveats: The authors sampled blood alone, and tissue repertoires likely differ. Rarefaction analysis demonstrated incomplete sorted-subset sequencing notwithstanding large depth. Donors were few, which limited the genetic and exposure-history diversity represented.

Points on this clone: The target antigen is unknown.

TCRdb's copy holds only in-frame clones and misses some; the assay was immunoSEQ multiplex PCR. Here the sample spans some 2 million clones, 85% to 95% being singletons. CD45RO-negative cells were positively selected for CCR7, leaving out terminally differentiated effector memory CD45RA+ cells. The clonotype originates from a man between 18 and 29 years old in good health. The specimen was naive CD8+ T cells sorted from blood. The chain combines TRBV6-1 with TRBJ2-7; D might be TRBD2 (5 bases). CDR3 sequence (DNA): TGTGCCAGCAAAGCACTAGGCGGAACCTACGAGCAGTACTTC. This translates into CASKALGGTYEQYF.